The 3 T cell receptor beta chains listed next were all sequenced from one sample in a study of T cells in Graves' hyperthyroidism and ophthalmopathy (dated by TCRdb to the late 2010s). The library relied on multiplex PCR. The reads were generated on an Illumina HiSeq 2000. The TCR beta CDR3 regions were amplified from RNA transcripts. The first round of RT-PCR for the TCR CDR3 was performed with the HTBI primer set and the Qiagen OneStep RT-PCR kit. TCRdb applied fastp at Q25 and MiXCR to the public reads, then kept only in-frame beta chains. Entries that share a CDR3 protein sequence are merged under the most common genes and DNA. The sample yields 500,000 to 600,000 distinct CDR3 sequences; 15% to 20% were counted once. In total, the top ten clones hold 15% to 20% of the sample. The material sequenced was blood. The receptors originated from a woman aged 18-29 years with Graves' hyperthyroidism.

A word on this clonotype: With a much larger clone just one base away, this may be a read error. The V and J genes are TRBV27 and TRBJ2-5; the D is unclear. Germline lookup yields CDR1 MNHEY and CDR2 SMNVEV (reference sequence). The CDR3 runs 14 residues. CDR3 residues: CTSSLSIRGETQYF. The CDR3 DNA reads TGTACCAGCAGTTTATCGATAAGAGGAGAGACCCAGTACTTC.

This clonotype came up many times. The chain combines TRBV28 with TRBJ1-1; D gene uncertain. CDR1 is MDHEN, CDR2 SYDVKM, per germline. Trimming removed 4 bases at V and 1 base at J, with 10 bases between. The CDR3 spans 14 residues. The CDR3 sequence is CASSSATWNTEAFF. The CDR3 DNA reads as TGTGCCAGCAGTTCGGCAACTTGGAACACTGAAGCTTTCTTT.

This clonotype was detected once. The chain links TRBV5-4 to TRBJ2-2, with 9 bases matching TRBD1. The germline CDR1 and CDR2 sequences are SGHNT and YYREEE (reference sequence). The CDR3 spans 14 residues. V lost 4 bases, J lost 6 bases, and 4 bases stayed unmatched. CDR3: CASSPRDRAGELFF. In nucleotides, the CDR3 is TGTGCCAGCAGCCCAAGGGACAGGGCCGGGGAGCTGTTTTTT.